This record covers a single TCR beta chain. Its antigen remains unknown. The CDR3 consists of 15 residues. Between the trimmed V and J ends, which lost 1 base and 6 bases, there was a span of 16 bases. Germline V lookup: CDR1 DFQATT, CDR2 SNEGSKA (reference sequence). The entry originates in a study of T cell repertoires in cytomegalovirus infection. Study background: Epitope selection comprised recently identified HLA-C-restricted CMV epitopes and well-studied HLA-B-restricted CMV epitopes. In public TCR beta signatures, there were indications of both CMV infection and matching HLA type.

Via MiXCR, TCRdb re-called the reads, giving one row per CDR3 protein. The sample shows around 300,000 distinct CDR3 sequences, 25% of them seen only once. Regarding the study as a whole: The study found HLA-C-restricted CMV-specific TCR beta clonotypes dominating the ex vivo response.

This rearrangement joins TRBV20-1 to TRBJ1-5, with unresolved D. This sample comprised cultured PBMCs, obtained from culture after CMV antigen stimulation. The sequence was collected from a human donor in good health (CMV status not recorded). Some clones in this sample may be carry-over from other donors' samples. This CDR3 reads CSARVAGKTSQPQHF. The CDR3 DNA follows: TGCAGTGCTAGAGTAGCCGGTAAAACGAGTCAGCCCCAGCATTTT.